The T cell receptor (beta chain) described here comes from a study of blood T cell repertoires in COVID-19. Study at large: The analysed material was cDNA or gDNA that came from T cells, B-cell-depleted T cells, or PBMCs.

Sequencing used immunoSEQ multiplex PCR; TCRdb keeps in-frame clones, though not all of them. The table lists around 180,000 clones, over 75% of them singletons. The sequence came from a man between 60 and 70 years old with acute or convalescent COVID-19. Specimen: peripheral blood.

The DNA for the CDR3 is TGCGCCAGCAGCTTGTCTGCGGCGGGAGGCTACGAGCAGTACTTC. Translating gives CASSLSAAGGYEQYF. The chain carries TRBV5-1 and TRBJ2-7; TRBD2 agrees at 8 bases. Germline V gene lookup returns CDR1 SGHRS and CDR2 YFSETQ. CDR3 size: 15 residues. V was clipped by 1 base and J by 3 bases; unmatched bases: 6.